Sequencing of this T cell receptor (beta chain) was carried out in a study of brain metastases from non-small cell lung cancer. General study results and limits: T-cell clones appeared expanded in nearly 65% of brain metastases relative to matched primary tumors. TCR repertoires overlapped largely between brain metastases and matched primaries. Brain metastases had lower T-cell infiltration than primary tumors.

Turning to this clone: Its antigen remains unknown.

Produced via immunoSEQ multiplex PCR; TCRdb's table is partial and in-frame only. The sample gives thousands of clones, about 90% of which show up once; under 5% is in the top ten. The CDR3 extends over 15 amino acids. CDR1 is MGHRA, CDR2 YSYEKL, per germline. V was pared by 1 base and J by 5 bases, with 12 bases between. The material sequenced was primary lung tumor tissue. The chain links TRBV4-1 to TRBJ2-1; D remains unclear. The receptor's source is a donor aged 40 or older with non-small cell lung cancer. The CDR3 nucleotides read TGCGCCAGCAGCCAAGGGCATTTTCGACACAATGAGCAGTTCTTC. This translates into CASSQGHFRHNEQFF.